This T cell receptor (beta chain) was documented in a study of OX40 agonist ivuxolimab in advanced cancers. The table came from immunoSEQ multiplex PCR; TCRdb's copy has only in-frame clones and leaves some out. The sample lists just over 90,000 clones, more than 85% occurring once. Germline lookup yields CDR1 MNHEY and CDR2 SVGAGI. The CDR3 has 15 amino acids. The trim removed 0 bases at V and 5 bases at J, leaving 6 bases unmatched. The receptor's source is an adult with an advanced solid tumor such as melanoma, head and neck, liver or kidney cancer. The source material was CD4+ or CD8+ T cells sorted from blood, sampled in a trial of the OX40 agonist ivuxolimab. J is TRBJ2-5 and V is TRBV6-5, with 7 bases identical to TRBD2. CDR3 bases: TGTGCCAGCAGTTACTCGGAGGGGAGGGACGAGACCCAGTACTTC. The encoded protein is CASSYSEGRDETQYF.